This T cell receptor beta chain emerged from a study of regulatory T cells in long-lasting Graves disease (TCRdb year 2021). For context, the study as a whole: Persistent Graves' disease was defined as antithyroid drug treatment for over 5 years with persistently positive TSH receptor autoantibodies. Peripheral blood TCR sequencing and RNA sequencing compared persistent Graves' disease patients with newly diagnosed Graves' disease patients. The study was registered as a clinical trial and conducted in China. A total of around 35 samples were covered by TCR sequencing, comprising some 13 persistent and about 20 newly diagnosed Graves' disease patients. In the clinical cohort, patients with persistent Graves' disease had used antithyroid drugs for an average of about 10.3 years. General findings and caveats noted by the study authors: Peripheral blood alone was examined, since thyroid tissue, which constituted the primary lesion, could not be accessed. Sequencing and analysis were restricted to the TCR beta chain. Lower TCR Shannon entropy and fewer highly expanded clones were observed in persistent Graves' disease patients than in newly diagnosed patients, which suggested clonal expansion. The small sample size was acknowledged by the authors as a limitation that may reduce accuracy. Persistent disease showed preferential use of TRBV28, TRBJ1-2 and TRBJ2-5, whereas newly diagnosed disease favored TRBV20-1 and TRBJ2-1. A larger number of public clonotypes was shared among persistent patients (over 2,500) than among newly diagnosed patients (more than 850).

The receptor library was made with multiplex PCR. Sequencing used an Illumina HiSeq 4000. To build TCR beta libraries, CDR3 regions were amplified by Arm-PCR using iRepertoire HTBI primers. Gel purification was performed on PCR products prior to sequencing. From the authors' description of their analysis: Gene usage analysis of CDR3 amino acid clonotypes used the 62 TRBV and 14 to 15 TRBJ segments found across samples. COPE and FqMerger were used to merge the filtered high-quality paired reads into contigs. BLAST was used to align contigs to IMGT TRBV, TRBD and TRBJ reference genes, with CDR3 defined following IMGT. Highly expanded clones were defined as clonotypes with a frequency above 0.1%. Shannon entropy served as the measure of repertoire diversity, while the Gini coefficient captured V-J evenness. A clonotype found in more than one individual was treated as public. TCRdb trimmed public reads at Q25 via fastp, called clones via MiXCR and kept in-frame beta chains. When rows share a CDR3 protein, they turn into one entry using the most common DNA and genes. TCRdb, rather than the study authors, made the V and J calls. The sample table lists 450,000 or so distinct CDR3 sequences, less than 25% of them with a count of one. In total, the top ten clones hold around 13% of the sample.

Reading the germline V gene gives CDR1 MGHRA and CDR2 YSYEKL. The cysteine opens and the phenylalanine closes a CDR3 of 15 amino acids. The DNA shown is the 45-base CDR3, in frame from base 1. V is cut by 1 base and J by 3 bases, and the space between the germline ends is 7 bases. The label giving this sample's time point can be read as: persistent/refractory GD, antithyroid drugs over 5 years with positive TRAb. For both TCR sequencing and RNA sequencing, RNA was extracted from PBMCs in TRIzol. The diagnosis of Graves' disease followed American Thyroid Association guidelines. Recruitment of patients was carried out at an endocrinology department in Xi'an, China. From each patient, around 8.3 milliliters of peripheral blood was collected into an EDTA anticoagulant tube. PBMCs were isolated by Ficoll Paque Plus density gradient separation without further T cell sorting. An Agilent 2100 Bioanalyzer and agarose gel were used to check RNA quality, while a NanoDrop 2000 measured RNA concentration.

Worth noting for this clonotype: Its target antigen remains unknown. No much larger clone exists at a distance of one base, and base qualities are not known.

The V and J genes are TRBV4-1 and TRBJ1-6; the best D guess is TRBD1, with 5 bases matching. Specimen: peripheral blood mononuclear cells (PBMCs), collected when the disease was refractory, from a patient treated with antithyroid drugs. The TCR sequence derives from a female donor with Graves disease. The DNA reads TGCGCCAGCAGCCAAGGAGACAGCTATAATTCACCCCTCCACTTT. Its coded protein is CASSQGDSYNSPLHF.